These T cell receptor beta chains were read from a single sample in a study of radiotherapy plus CTLA-4 blockade in lung cancer. Sequencing used immunoSEQ multiplex PCR; TCRdb keeps in-frame clones, though not all of them. Among about 73,000 clones listed, over 75% were seen once. The sample in question was peripheral blood, obtained from a patient treated with radiotherapy plus ipilimumab. All receptors come from a human donor with non-small cell lung cancer that progressed on radiotherapy plus ipilimumab. Each CDR3 is given with its conserved first and last residue. A D gene is named only where the DNA matches it firmly. Only some rows state a clone size, as once, few, many or a class for expanded clones.

-,TRBJ2-2,TRBV25-1,TRBD2,CASTWSGSRTGELFF,TGTGCCAGCACCTGGAGCGGGAGTAGGACCGGGGAGCTGTTTTTT
-,TRBJ2-1,TRBV25-1,-,CASRDNEQFF,TGTGCCAGCAGAGACAATGAGCAGTTCTTC
-,TRBJ2-4,TRBV19,TRBD2,CASSITAGDRIQYF,TGTGCCAGTAGTATAACAGCGGGAGATCGCATTCAGTACTTC
few,TRBJ1-5,TRBV6-5,TRBD1,CASSPGQSNQPQHF,TGTGCCAGCAGCCCGGGACAGTCCAATCAGCCCCAGCATTTT
-,TRBJ1-5,TRBV27,TRBD1,CASSPDRGSQPQHF,TGTGCCAGCAGCCCGGACAGGGGAAGTCAGCCCCAGCATTTT
-,TRBJ2-3,TRBV10-3,-,CAISTGTAGGTDTQYF,TGTGCCATCAGCACCGGGACCGCCGGGGGCACAGATACGCAGTATTTT
-,TRBJ2-7,TRBV6-5,TRBD2,CASSQGTSGYEQYF,TGTGCCAGCAGTCAAGGGACTAGCGGCTACGAGCAGTACTTC
-,TRBJ2-2,TRBV6-5,-,CASSYGSPGERWELFF,TGTGCCAGCAGTTACGGTTCCCCAGGGGAGAGGTGGGAGCTGTTTTTT
-,TRBJ1-4,TRBV18,-,CASSPPNPREKLFF,TGTGCCAGCTCACCACCAAATCCGCGTGAAAAACTGTTTTTT
-,TRBJ2-1,TRBV15,-,CATRGGHINNEQFF,TGTGCCACCAGAGGGGGTCACATCAACAATGAGCAGTTCTTC
-,TRBJ2-2,TRBV7-3,-,CASSSVLGTGELFF,TGTGCCAGCAGCTCGGTTCTAGGCACCGGGGAGCTGTTTTTT
-,TRBJ1-2,TRBV28,TRBD1,CASSFADRVRAGYTF,TGTGCCAGCAGTTTTGCGGACAGGGTACGGGCTGGCTACACCTTC
once,TRBJ2-2,TRBV7-7,-,CASSFVNTGELFF,TGTGCTAGCAGCTTCGTTAACACCGGGGAGCTGTTTTTT
-,TRBJ2-1,TRBV5-1,TRBD1,CASSPVRDRDNEQFF,TGCGCCAGCAGCCCGGTTCGGGACAGGGATAATGAGCAGTTCTTC
-,TRBJ1-5,TRBV6-5,TRBD1,CASSYGTGNQPQHF,TGTGCCAGCAGTTACGGGACAGGTAATCAGCCCCAGCATTTT
-,TRBJ2-1,TRBV25-1,TRBD2,CASSEGLAEGNEQFF,TGTGCCAGCAGTGAGGGACTAGCGGAAGGCAATGAGCAGTTCTTC
-,TRBJ1-2,TRBV5-1,-,CASSQWDGNYGYTF,TGCGCCAGCAGCCAGTGGGACGGTAACTATGGCTACACCTTC
-,TRBJ1-2,TRBV4-2,-,CASSQESRAGGYTF,TGTGCCAGCAGCCAAGAATCGAGGGCGGGGGGCTACACCTTC
-,TRBJ2-1,TRBV18,-,CASSPRQGGVEQFF,TGTGCCAGCTCGCCAAGACAGGGAGGCGTTGAGCAGTTCTTC
-,TRBJ1-5,TRBV16,-,CASSVDVGAQHF,TGTGCCAGCAGTGTAGATGTAGGGGCCCAGCATTTT
-,TRBJ1-6,TRBV11-2,TRBD1,CASSYRDSHNSPLHF,TGTGCCAGCAGCTACCGGGACAGTCATAATTCACCCCTCCACTTT
once,TRBJ1-2,TRBV5-1,-,CASSLDSGFGGYTF,TGCGCCAGCAGCTTGGACTCAGGGTTCGGCGGCTACACCTTC
-,TRBJ1-2,TRBV4-1,-,CASSRTQGVDGYTF,TGCGCCAGCAGCCGAACTCAGGGCGTTGATGGCTACACCTTC
-,TRBJ2-1,TRBV2,TRBD2,CASSEDSGIKNEQFF,TGTGCCAGCAGTGAAGACAGCGGGATTAAAAATGAGCAGTTCTTC
-,TRBJ2-1,TRBV7-7,-,CASSLGRLVRNNEQFF,TGTGCTAGCAGCTTAGGGCGACTAGTACGGAACAATGAGCAGTTCTTC
-,TRBJ2-5,TRBV2,-,CASSEEETQYF,TGTGCCAGCAGTGAGGAAGAGACCCAGTACTTC
-,TRBJ2-1,TRBV10-3,-,CATFVQGSNYNEQFF,TGTGCCACCTTTGTACAGGGTTCTAACTACAATGAGCAGTTCTTC
-,TRBJ2-1,TRBV18,-,CASSPYDSSYNEQFF,TGTGCCAGCTCACCCTATGATAGCTCCTACAATGAGCAGTTCTTC
-,TRBJ2-7,TRBV6-1,TRBD2,CASRSPSGASDEQYF,TGTGCCAGCAGATCTCCTAGCGGGGCGAGCGACGAGCAGTACTTC
-,TRBJ2-3,TRBV29-1,TRBD2,CSASVLAGGGTDTQYF,TGCAGCGCTTCCGTCTTAGCGGGAGGGGGAACAGATACGCAGTATTTT
-,TRBJ1-5,TRBV18,-,CASSPEGVMPQHF,TGTGCCAGCTCACCGGAGGGGGTCATGCCCCAGCATTTT
-,TRBJ1-3,TRBV25-1,-,CASGNPPGNTIYF,TGTGCCAGCGGTAATCCCCCCGGAAACACCATATATTTT
-,TRBJ1-2,TRBV27,-,CASSLSRVTGYTF,TGTGCCAGCAGTTTAAGCAGGGTCACTGGCTACACCTTC
-,TRBJ2-3,TRBV5-6,TRBD2,CASSLELAGVTDTQYF,TGTGCCAGCAGCTTGGAACTAGCGGGAGTCACAGATACGCAGTATTTT
-,TRBJ1-2,TRBV2,-,CASTRLGLNGYTF,TGTGCCAGCACCCGACTAGGGTTGAATGGCTACACCTTC
few,TRBJ2-5,TRBV7-3,-,CASSLTMGETQYF,TGTGCCAGCAGCTTAACGATGGGTGAGACCCAGTACTTC
few,TRBJ2-3,TRBV7-7,TRBD2,CASSLGVTSGTGTDTQYF,TGTGCTAGCAGCTTAGGGGTCACTAGCGGTACTGGCACAGATACGCAGTATTTT
-,TRBJ2-5,TRBV5-1,TRBD1,CASSLGDSPEETQYF,TGCGCCAGCAGCTTGGGGGACAGTCCGGAAGAGACCCAGTACTTC
-,TRBJ2-1,TRBV27,-,CASSSEAGPSYNEQFF,TGTGCCAGCAGCTCCGAGGCGGGGCCCTCCTACAATGAGCAGTTCTTC
-,TRBJ2-3,TRBV28,-,CASSLVGSSTDTQYF,TGTGCCAGCAGTTTAGTGGGCTCTAGCACAGATACGCAGTATTTT
-,TRBJ1-1,TRBV19,-,CASSINRVTEAFF,TGTGCCAGTAGTATCAACAGGGTCACTGAAGCTTTCTTT
-,TRBJ2-1,TRBV6-5,TRBD2,CASSLTSGTVHNEQFF,TGTGCCAGCAGTTTAACTAGCGGGACAGTACACAATGAGCAGTTCTTC
-,TRBJ2-7,TRBV2,TRBD1,CASRENRGREQYF,TGTGCCAGCAGGGAAAACAGGGGGAGGGAGCAGTACTTC
-,TRBJ2-5,TRBV11-3,-,CASSPGPGETQYF,TGTGCCAGCAGCCCCGGACCCGGAGAGACCCAGTACTTC
-,TRBJ1-3,TRBV6-1,-,CASSDGGSPSGNTIYF,TGTGCCAGCAGTGACGGCGGCTCCCCATCTGGAAACACCATATATTTT